This TCR beta chain was retrieved from a study of T cell responses to AZD1222 COVID-19 vaccine. With respect to this clone: What it binds is not known.

The length of the CDR3 is 16 residues. V lost 1 base to trimming and J lost 8 bases; unmatched junction nucleotides: 9. The germline V gene encodes CDR1 SGHRS and CDR2 YFSETQ. Assay used: immunoSEQ multiplex PCR; TCRdb lists only in-frame clones, some missing. Found here are 160,000 or so clones, approximately 94% of them singletons; the top ten hold roughly 5.6%. Findings and limits, study-wide: Among those given AZD1222, only six were seropositive at baseline. Spike-specific TCR breadth and depth rose after two AZD1222 doses. Unmutated variant regions are reportedly the target of nearly half of TCRs that are spike-specific.

This receptor was identified in an adult who received the AZD1222 COVID-19 vaccine. The chain joins TRBV5-1 to TRBJ2-2; TRBD1 matches 9 bases. The source was peripheral blood, collected 28 days after the second AZD1222 dose. CDR3 loop: CASSLTTGQGTGELFF. The DNA for the CDR3 is TGCGCCAGCAGCTTGACCACGGGACAGGGTACTGGGGAGCTGTTTTTT.